This T cell receptor (beta chain) was recovered during a study of cytomegalovirus exposure and HLA in healthy donors. Study findings and constraints: HLA restriction was apparent for most CMV-associated TCR beta chains in a later analysis. Rare TCR sequences predominated, though certain public TCRs were found in many donors. In an earlier analysis, productive rearrangement rates for most beta V segments clustered near 87% or 30%.

With respect to this clone: Its specificity is not known. At one of its ends the junction is not consistent with the germline gene, which may arise from a read error.

Primers for the PCR totalled 60 Vbeta and 13 Jbeta. Here immunoSEQ multiplex PCR was the method, and the copy in TCRdb shows in-frame clones only, minus some. The sample contains more than 150,000 clones, 75% to 90% of which appear only once. In nominal health when sampled, donors likely had unrecorded immune exposures nonetheless. This CDR3 comprises 18 residues. Germline lookup yields CDR1 LNHNV and CDR2 YYDKDF (reference sequence). Sequenced input: PBMCs. The chain couples TRBV15 to TRBJ1-6; D is perhaps TRBD1 (6 bases). This sequence was found in a woman in her late teens or twenties in good health and CMV-seronegative. The CDR3 nucleotides read TGTGCCGCCAGCTTCCCCCCAGGGGAAAGCTCCTATAATTCACCCCTCCACTTT. It is translated as CAASFPPGESSYNSPLHF.